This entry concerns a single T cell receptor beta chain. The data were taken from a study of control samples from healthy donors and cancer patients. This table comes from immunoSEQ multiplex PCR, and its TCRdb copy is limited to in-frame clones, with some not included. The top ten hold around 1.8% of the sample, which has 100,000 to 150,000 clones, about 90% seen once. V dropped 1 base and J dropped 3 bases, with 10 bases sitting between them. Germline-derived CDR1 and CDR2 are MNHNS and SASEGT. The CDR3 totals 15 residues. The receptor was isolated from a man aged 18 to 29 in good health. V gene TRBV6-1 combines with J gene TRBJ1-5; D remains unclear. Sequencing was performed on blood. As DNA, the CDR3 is TGTGCCAGCAGTGAAGAGCCAGGAGACAATCAGCCCCAGCATTTT. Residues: CASSEEPGDNQPQHF.